These T cell receptor beta chains were read from a single sample in a study of blood T cell repertoires in COVID-19. TCRdb's table, derived via immunoSEQ multiplex PCR, lists solely in-frame clones and lacks some. The profile shows about 400,000 clones, around 89% of them singletons. What was sequenced was PBMCs or T cells enriched from blood (not recorded which). These TCRs come from a woman aged 25 to 45 with acute COVID-19. Each CDR3 is given with its conserved first and last residue. A D gene is named only where the DNA matches it firmly. Some rows mark clone size as missing; the rest say once, few, many or name a class of expanded clone.

>-|TRBV7-9|TRBJ2-7|-
CASSFGYNGEQYF
TGTGCCAGCAGCTTCGGGTACAATGGGGAGCAGTACTTC
>-|TRBV5-1|TRBJ1-1|-
CASSAGPRETEAFF
TGCGCCAGCAGCGCGGGACCGCGGGAGACTGAAGCTTTCTTT
>-|TRBV19|TRBJ1-2|TRBD1
CASSKGQGASYGYTF
TGTGCCAGTAGTAAAGGACAGGGGGCGTCATATGGCTACACCTTC
>-|TRBV15|TRBJ1-6|-
CATSRDGQLSGPLHF
TGTGCCACCAGCAGAGATGGGCAGTTATCAGGACCCCTCCACTTT
>-|TRBV6-2/TRBV6-3|TRBJ2-3|-
CASSSGSTQYF
TGTGCCAGCAGTTCGGGGAGTACGCAGTATTTT
>once|TRBV2|TRBJ1-2|-
CASSELGTGTNTF
TGTGCCAGCAGTGAATTAGGTACAGGGACTAACACCTTC
>-|TRBV5-5|TRBJ2-7|-
CASSLSGPPIYEQYF
TGTGCCAGCAGCTTGTCAGGGCCCCCTATCTACGAGCAGTACTTC
>-|TRBV19|TRBJ2-3|-
CASSISQGGWTQYF
TGTGCCAGTAGTATTTCCCAGGGAGGATGGACGCAGTATTTT
>-|TRBV5-1|TRBJ2-7|TRBD1
CASSLLQGEGTYEQYF
TGCGCCAGCAGCTTATTACAGGGGGAAGGGACCTACGAGCAGTACTTC
>-|TRBV14|TRBJ1-1|-
CASSPIRVKAFF
TGTGCCAGCAGCCCGATCAGGGTGAAGGCTTTCTTT
>-|TRBV2|TRBJ2-2|TRBD2
CASSHGLVTGELFF
TGTGCCAGCAGTCACGGACTAGTAACCGGGGAGCTGTTTTTT
>once|TRBV6-5|TRBJ2-7|-
CASTSTAPGSYEQYF
TGTGCCAGCACCTCGACAGCCCCGGGCTCCTACGAGCAGTACTTC
>-|TRBV27|TRBJ1-5|-
CASSFRGGRTSNQPQHF
TGTGCCAGCAGTTTCCGAGGAGGTAGAACAAGCAATCAGCCCCAGCATTTT
>once|TRBV9|TRBJ2-5|-
CASSLRLEAETQYF
TGTGCCAGCAGCCTCCGACTAGAGGCGGAGACCCAGTACTTC
>-|TRBV18|TRBJ1-1|TRBD1
CASSGQGLTMNTEAFF
TGTGCCAGCTCAGGACAGGGCCTTACCATGAACACTGAAGCTTTCTTT
>-|TRBV5-1|TRBJ1-1|-
CASSSTKGKTEAFF
TGCGCCAGCAGCTCGACAAAAGGAAAAACTGAAGCTTTCTTT
>-|TRBV9|TRBJ2-1|-
CASSGWGQKYNEQFF
TGTGCCAGCAGCGGCTGGGGACAAAAGTACAATGAGCAGTTCTTC
>-|TRBV7-8|TRBJ2-7|TRBD2
CASSRKNDGGAYEQYF
TGTGCCAGCAGCCGCAAAAATGACGGGGGGGCCTACGAGCAGTACTTC
>-|TRBV11-1|TRBJ2-1|TRBD2
CASSFERGASYNEQFF
TGTGCCAGCAGCTTCGAGCGGGGGGCTTCCTACAATGAGCAGTTCTTC
>once|TRBV5-1|TRBJ2-7|TRBD1
CASSSTGDLFYEQYF
TGCGCCAGCAGCTCCACAGGGGATTTGTTTTACGAGCAGTACTTC
>-|TRBV18|TRBJ1-2|-
CASSVQVPDYGYTF
TGTGCCAGCTCAGTACAGGTCCCTGACTATGGCTACACCTTC
>-|TRBV20-1|TRBJ2-7|-
CSANTGNEQYF
TGCAGTGCCAATACAGGGAACGAGCAGTACTTC
>-|TRBV20-1|TRBJ1-3|-
CSASNRRTGNTIYF
TGCAGTGCTAGTAACAGACGTACTGGAAACACCATATATTTT
>-|TRBV3-1/TRBV3-2|TRBJ2-7|TRBD1
CASSPTGGKDSEQYF
TGTGCCAGCAGCCCCACAGGGGGAAAGGATTCCGAGCAGTACTTC
>-|TRBV25-1|TRBJ1-1|-
CASSGQTDANTEAFF
TGTGCCAGCAGTGGACAGACGGACGCGAACACTGAAGCTTTCTTT
>-|TRBV5-6|TRBJ1-1|TRBD1
CASSWGPGTGWTEAFF
TGTGCCAGCAGCTGGGGCCCCGGGACAGGATGGACTGAAGCTTTCTTT
>-|TRBV6-5|TRBJ1-2|TRBD1
CASRTRLGQDYGYTF
TGTGCCAGCAGGACACGCCTTGGACAGGACTATGGCTACACCTTC
>-|TRBV6-2/TRBV6-3|TRBJ2-1|TRBD2
CASSYPRTSGGGWNNEQFF
TGTGCCAGCAGTTACCCCCGGACTAGCGGGGGGGGGTGGAACAATGAGCAGTTCTTC
>-|TRBV27|TRBJ2-7|-
CASSLYRGGYEQYF
TGTGCCAGCAGTTTATACAGGGGGGGCTACGAGCAGTACTTC
>-|TRBV2|TRBJ2-1|TRBD2
CASSAGTSRDNEQFF
TGTGCCAGCAGTGCTGGGACTAGCCGAGACAATGAGCAGTTCTTC
>-|TRBV19|TRBJ2-7|-
CASSMFSTGDFYEQYF
TGTGCCAGTAGTATGTTTTCGACAGGCGACTTCTACGAGCAGTACTTC
>-|TRBV7-3|TRBJ2-2|-
CASSLGGNTGELFF
TGTGCCAGCAGCTTAGGCGGCAACACCGGGGAGCTGTTTTTT
>-|TRBV5-1|TRBJ1-1|-
CASSLASQWNTEAFF
TGCGCCAGCAGCTTGGCTTCTCAGTGGAACACTGAAGCTTTCTTT
>once|TRBV4-1|TRBJ1-5|-
CASSQGTRQVRSNQPQHF
TGCGCCAGCAGCCAAGGAACAAGACAGGTACGGAGCAATCAGCCCCAGCATTTT
>-|TRBV2|TRBJ2-1|-
CASSDQLSNEQFF
TGTGCCAGCAGTGACCAACTGAGCAATGAGCAGTTCTTC
>-|TRBV2|TRBJ1-6|TRBD1
CASSGNQGANSPLHF
TGTGCCAGCAGTGGAAATCAGGGGGCGAATTCACCCCTCCACTTT
>-|TRBV6-5|TRBJ1-4|TRBD1
CASRRGRSNEKLFF
TGTGCCAGCAGAAGGGGGCGGTCTAATGAAAAACTGTTTTTT
>-|TRBV27|TRBJ2-7|TRBD1
CASSFSWTGNEQYF
TGTGCCAGCAGTTTCTCTTGGACAGGCAACGAGCAGTACTTC
>-|TRBV19|TRBJ1-1|TRBD1
CASSGGQGMTEAFF
TGTGCCAGTAGTGGTGGACAGGGGATGACTGAAGCTTTCTTT
>-|TRBV6-5|TRBJ2-1|-
CASSYLPLSEQFF
TGTGCCAGCAGTTACCTACCTCTTTCAGAGCAGTTCTTC
>-|TRBV7-3|TRBJ1-1|-
CASSLMRNTEAFF
TGTGCCAGCAGCTTAATGAGGAACACTGAAGCTTTCTTT
>-|TRBV21-1|TRBJ1-2|-
CASSTLGTANHVNYGYTF
TGTGCCAGCAGCACCCTCGGGACAGCCAACCACGTGAACTATGGCTACACCTTC
>-|TRBV5-1|TRBJ1-1|TRBD1
CASSLGTAKKNTEAFF
TGCGCCAGCAGCTTAGGGACAGCCAAAAAGAACACTGAAGCTTTCTTT
>-|TRBV28|TRBJ1-5|-
CASRSAGDRGNQPQHF
TGTGCCAGCAGATCCGCAGGGGATAGGGGCAATCAGCCCCAGCATTTT
>-|TRBV12-3/TRBV12-4|TRBJ1-2|-
CASSAEQNYGYTF
TGTGCCAGCAGCGCTGAACAGAACTATGGCTACACCTTC
>few|TRBV7-2|TRBJ2-7|TRBD2
CASSSNSGLAGSGQYF
TGTGCCAGCAGCTCCAACTCGGGACTAGCGGGGAGTGGGCAGTACTTC
>few|TRBV21-1|TRBJ1-2|-
CASNRGLGYGYTF
TGTGCCAGCAACAGGGGGCTAGGCTATGGCTACACCTTC
>-|TRBV2|TRBJ1-6|-
CASKIGQGRYNSPLHF
TGTGCCAGCAAAATTGGTCAGGGGCGCTATAATTCACCCCTCCACTTT
>-|TRBV6-4|TRBJ1-6|-
CASSDSEGPSSYNSPLHF
TGTGCCAGCAGTGACTCTGAGGGCCCAAGCTCCTATAATTCACCCCTCCACTTT
>-|TRBV5-6|TRBJ1-1|-
CASSFIQRMNTEAFF
TGTGCCAGCAGCTTTATCCAGCGAATGAACACTGAAGCTTTCTTT
>once|TRBV6-6|TRBJ2-7|TRBD1
CASSYDHRTGQYEQYF
TGTGCCAGCAGTTACGACCATAGGACAGGCCAATACGAGCAGTACTTC
>-|TRBV24-1|TRBJ2-7|TRBD1
CATSDPTGQGFHEQYF
TGTGCCACCAGTGATCCAACGGGACAGGGATTCCACGAGCAGTACTTC
>-|TRBV3-1/TRBV3-2|TRBJ1-2|TRBD1
CASSHSSRDSNGYTF
TGTGCCAGCAGCCATTCAAGCCGGGACAGCAATGGCTACACCTTC
>-|TRBV5-5|TRBJ1-1|TRBD1
CASSLGGGAEAFF
TGTGCCAGCAGCTTGGGAGGGGGCGCGGAAGCTTTCTTT
>-|TRBV15|TRBJ2-7|-
CATSRAGEPLYEQYF
TGTGCCACCAGCAGAGCTGGTGAGCCCCTCTACGAGCAGTACTTC
>-|TRBV2|TRBJ2-2|-
CASSDGPLARVSGELFF
TGTGCCAGCAGTGACGGCCCCCTAGCGCGCGTTTCCGGGGAGCTGTTTTTT
>-|TRBV29-1|TRBJ1-1|TRBD1
CSVAGQGQEAFF
TGCAGCGTGGCCGGACAGGGTCAGGAAGCTTTCTTT
>-|TRBV19|TRBJ1-5|TRBD1
CASSIRGQPQPQHF
TGTGCCAGTAGTATACGGGGACAGCCTCAGCCCCAGCATTTT
>-|TRBV4-3|TRBJ2-7|-
CASSQVGGGDEQYF
TGCGCCAGCAGCCAAGTGGGCGGAGGGGACGAGCAGTACTTC
>-|TRBV23-1|TRBJ1-6|-
CASSPYLMSRLKPLHF
TGCGCCAGCAGTCCATACCTTATGAGCCGTCTGAAACCCCTCCACTTT